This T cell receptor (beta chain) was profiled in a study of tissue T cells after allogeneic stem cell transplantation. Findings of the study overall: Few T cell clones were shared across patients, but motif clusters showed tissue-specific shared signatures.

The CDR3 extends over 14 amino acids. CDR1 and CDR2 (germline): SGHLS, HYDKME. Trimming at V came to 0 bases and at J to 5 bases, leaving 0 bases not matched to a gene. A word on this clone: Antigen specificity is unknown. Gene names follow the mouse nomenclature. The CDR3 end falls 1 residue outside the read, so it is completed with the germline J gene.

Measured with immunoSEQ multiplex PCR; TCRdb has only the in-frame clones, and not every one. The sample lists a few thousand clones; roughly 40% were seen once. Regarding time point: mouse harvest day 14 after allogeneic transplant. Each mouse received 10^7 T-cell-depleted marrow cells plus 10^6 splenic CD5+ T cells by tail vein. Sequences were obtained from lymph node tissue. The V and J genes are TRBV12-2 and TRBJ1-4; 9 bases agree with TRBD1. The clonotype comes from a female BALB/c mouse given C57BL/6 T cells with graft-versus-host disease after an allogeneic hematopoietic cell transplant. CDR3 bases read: TGTGCCAGCTCTCTCGGACAGGGGAACGAAAGATTATTT. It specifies CASSLGQGNERLF. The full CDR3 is CASSLGQGNERLFF.